The 18 T cell receptor beta chains below come from one sample, sequenced in a study of T cell repertoires in cytomegalovirus infection (dated by TCRdb to between 2018 and 2021). The label giving this sample's treatment or condition can be read as: in vitro stimulation with specific CMV peptide epitopes to enrich CMV-specific T cells. The sequencing machine was an Illumina HiSeq 1500. TCRdb's own reprocessing of the public reads used fastp at Q25 and MiXCR and kept productive beta chains. Identical CDR3 proteins give one entry, which carries the most common genes and DNA. Present in this sample are around 70,000 distinct CDR3 sequences, 28% of which were seen just once. About 60% of the sample goes to the ten largest clones. These receptors are not linked to any known antigen. Sequenced material: CD8+ T cells from cultured PBMCs, taken from culture after CMV antigen stimulation. These receptor sequences come from a human donor in good health (CMV status not recorded). Some clones in this sample may be carry-over from other donors' samples.

At least ten counts were recorded for this clonotype. The chain joins TRBV7-2 to TRBJ2-5, with D uncertain. The CDR3 spans 11 residues. The V end was cut by 1 base, the J end by 5 bases, with 2 bases between. Germline values: CDR1 SGHTA, CDR2 FQGNSA. This CDR3 is CASSLVETQYF. CDR3 DNA: TGTGCCAGCAGCTTAGTTGAGACCCAGTACTTC.

The V call is TRBV7-4, the J call TRBJ1-1; maybe TRBD1 (5 bases). This CDR3 is built from 14 residues. Germline-derived CDR1 and CDR2 are SGHVT and SQSDAQ. V lost 7 bases and J 0 bases, leaving 12 bases between the germline ends. The CDR3 sequence: CASTPGRMNTEAFF. CDR3 DNA sequence: TGTGCCAGCACCCCGGGACGGATGAACACTGAAGCTTTCTTT.

This clonotype was counted many times. This chain uses TRBV7-2 with TRBJ1-5, with 10 bases that match TRBD1. CDR1 and CDR2 from the germline V gene are SGHTA and FQGNSA. This CDR3 is built from 14 residues. V shed 8 bases, J shed 2 bases, and the junction held 3 bases outside the gene matches. CDR3 bases: TGTGCCAGCGGGGACAGGGGCGGCAATCAGCCCCAGCATTTT. Protein sequence: CASGDRGGNQPQHF. Full variable domain (rest looked up from reference TRBV7-2 and TRBJ1-5): GAGVSQSPSNKVTEKGKDVELRCDPISGHTALYWYRQSLGQGLEFLIYFQGNSAPDKSGLPSDRFSAERTGGSVSTLTIQRTQQEDSAVYLCASGDRGGNQPQHFGDGTRLSIL.

The J gene is TRBJ2-4, the V gene TRBV12-3 or TRBV12-4; no clear D. The ends were cut back, 2 bases at V and 0 bases at J, with 8 bases in the middle. This CDR3 contains 15 residues. The CDR3 region has the DNA TGTGCCAGCAGTTTAACCAGCCTAGCCAAAAACATTCAGTACTTC. The encoded protein is CASSLTSLAKNIQYF.

The chain is built from TRBV27 and TRBJ2-5; 8 positions match TRBD2. V shed 6 bases, J shed 5 bases, and the junction held 8 bases outside the gene matches. The V gene's germline CDR1 is MNHEY and CDR2 SMNVEV (reference sequence). The CDR3 has 14 residues. CDR3 amino acids: CASREREPSETQYF. CDR3 DNA: TGTGCCAGCAGGGAGCGGGAGCCCTCGGAGACCCAGTACTTC.

The chain uses TRBV19 and TRBJ1-1; TRBD1 might be the D (6 bases). Per germline, CDR1 LNHDA and CDR2 SQIVND (reference sequence). The CDR3 is 16 amino acids. The germline V and J ends were trimmed by 3 bases and 4 bases, with 18 bases remaining between them. The CDR3 region has the DNA TGTGCCAGTAGTATGTATTTCTCAGGGGAAAGCACTGAAGCTTTCTTT. As protein: CASSMYFSGESTEAFF.

This clonotype showed up just a few times. The chain is built from TRBV7-9 and TRBJ1-1, with a possible D match to TRBD1 (5 bases). Germline loops: CDR1 SEHNR, CDR2 FQNEAQ (reference sequence). The CDR3 totals 15 residues. V lost 2 bases and J lost 0, with 10 bases in between. CDR3 sequence (DNA): TGTGCCAGCAGCTTATCGATGGGGCTGAACACTGAAGCTTTCTTT. This codes for CASSLSMGLNTEAFF.

The table lists this clonotype with many counts. V and J are TRBV9 and TRBJ1-6, with D unresolved. With 0 bases removed from V and 12 bases from J, the gap between germline ends came to 10 bases. The CDR3 runs to 13 residues. Germline lookup yields CDR1 SGDLS and CDR2 YYNGEE. The CDR3: CASSVDASEPLHF. CDR3 in DNA: TGTGCCAGCAGCGTAGACGCTTCGGAACCCCTCCACTTT.

The count of this clonotype is one. The chain is built from TRBV28 and TRBJ1-1, with 12 positions matching TRBD1. The trim removed 6 bases at V and 5 bases at J, leaving 10 bases unmatched. Germline loops: CDR1 MDHEN, CDR2 SYDVKM. This CDR3 spans 16 amino acids. The CDR3 reads CASSFVPGQGATEAFF. The CDR3 coding sequence is TGTGCCAGCAGCTTCGTCCCGGGACAGGGGGCAACTGAAGCTTTCTTT.

Ten or more counts support this clonotype. The chain carries TRBV7-6 and TRBJ2-1, with D perhaps TRBD2 (5 bases). Trimming cost V 3 bases and J 0 bases, with 18 bases left between them. The V gene's germline CDR1 is SGHVS and CDR2 FNYEAQ. The CDR3 spans 18 residues. The CDR3 is CASSFSVSPSSSYNEQFF. DNA of the CDR3: TGTGCCAGCAGCTTTAGCGTATCTCCCTCAAGCTCCTACAATGAGCAGTTCTTC.

The chain couples TRBV9 to TRBJ2-2; 7 positions agree with TRBD2. This CDR3 region has 15 residues. J gave up 1 base and V 6 bases, and 6 bases lay outside the gene matches. Germline CDR1 is SGDLS and CDR2 is YYNGEE. CDR3 sequence (DNA): TGTGCCAGCAAAAAGTCGGGAGGGAACACCGGGGAGCTGTTTTTT. This gives the protein CASKKSGGNTGELFF.

V usage is TRBV7-9 and J usage is TRBJ2-7; D may match TRBD1 or TRBD2 (5 bases each). Between the trimmed V and J ends, which lost 1 base and 3 bases, there was a span of 13 bases. The germline V gene has CDR1 SEHNR and CDR2 FQNEAQ (reference sequence). CDR3 length: 15 residues. CDR3 sequence reads: CASSLVAGTHYEQYF. DNA of the CDR3: TGTGCCAGCAGCTTAGTTGCAGGGACCCACTACGAGCAGTACTTC. Based on the CDR3 plus reference TRBV7-9 and TRBJ2-7, the full variable domain is DTGVSQNPRHKITKRGQNVTFRCDPISEHNRLYWYRQTLGQGPEFLTYFQNEAQLEKSRLLSDRFSAERPKGSFSTLEIQRTEQGDSAMYLCASSLVAGTHYEQYFGPGTRLTVT.

The rearrangement links TRBV7-9 to TRBJ2-3, with D possibly matching TRBD2 (5 bases). Per the germline V gene, CDR1 is SEHNR and CDR2 is FQNEAQ (reference sequence). V was cut by 2 bases and J by 2 bases, with 14 bases left in between. The CDR3 has 16 residues. This CDR3 is CASSLSSAGPTDTQYF. DNA of the CDR3: TGTGCCAGCAGCTTATCTTCTGCGGGCCCCACAGATACGCAGTATTTT.

This sequence joins TRBV12-5 and TRBJ2-5; TRBD1 matches at 8 bases. This CDR3 has 13 residues. In germline, CDR1 is LGHNT, CDR2 FRNRAP. The junction had 0 bases not matched to a gene; V was cut back by 1 base and J by 5 bases. CDR3 sequence reads: CASGLDRGETQYF. In DNA, the CDR3 is TGTGCTAGTGGTTTGGACAGGGGGGAGACCCAGTACTTC.

The chain couples TRBV9 to TRBJ2-5, with D perhaps matching TRBD1 or TRBD2 (5 bases each). The CDR3 contains 14 residues. Germline CDR1 SGDLS, CDR2 YYNGEE. Trimming took off 4 bases at V and 4 bases at J, with 14 bases between the two ends. The CDR3 reads CASSPGTPGETQYF. The DNA of the CDR3 is TGTGCCAGCAGCCCAGGGACCCCGGGAGAGACCCAGTACTTC.

V is TRBV15 and J is TRBJ1-6; no definite D call. Trimming left V 6 bases short and J 2 bases short, with 8 bases between. This CDR3 spans 14 amino acids. From germline, CDR1 is LNHNV and CDR2 YYDKDF (reference sequence). The CDR3 coding sequence is TGTGCCACCAGAAAAGACCCCTATAATTCACCCCTCCACTTT. Encoded protein: CATRKDPYNSPLHF.

This chain uses TRBV12-3 or TRBV12-4 with TRBJ2-7, with TRBD1 identical over 7 bases. Germline trimming cut 7 bases from V and 0 bases from J; bases unmatched to any gene: 6. This CDR3 is built from 14 residues. CDR3 coding DNA: TGTGCCAGCACCTCGGGACAGAGCTCCTACGAGCAGTACTTC. Its protein product is CASTSGQSSYEQYF.

The chain couples TRBV2 to TRBJ2-7, with D unresolved. This CDR3 has 12 amino acids. Germline assignment: CDR1 SNHLY and CDR2 FYNNEI. V lost 3 bases, J lost 3 bases, and 6 bases lay in between. As DNA, the CDR3 is TGTGCCAGCAGTGACGTACTCTACGAGCAGTACTTC. Translated, it gives CASSDVLYEQYF.